These 6 T cell receptor beta chains originate from one sample sequenced in a study of Graves' ophthalmopathy and Graves' hyperthyroidism. Amplification targeted the TCR beta CDR3 regions, with RNA transcripts as the source material. Second-round multiplex PCR came after first-round RT-PCR with HTBI primers. MiXCR, applied by TCRdb to the multiplex PCR reads, yields one record per CDR3 protein. The sample holds 260,000 or so distinct CDR3 sequences, 40% to 50% seen once. What was sequenced was peripheral blood. These receptors were obtained from an adult man with Graves' ophthalmopathy.

The CDR3 coding sequence is TGTGCCAGCAGCACCCTCCAGGGCAGAGCATCCTACGAGCAGTACTTC. It codes for CASSTLQGRASYEQYF. V usage is TRBV7-9 and J usage is TRBJ2-7; D possibly corresponds to TRBD1 (5 bases). V was cut by 5 bases and J by 1 base, with 18 bases left in between. Germline V gene lookup returns CDR1 SEHNR and CDR2 FQNEAQ (reference sequence). This CDR3 has 16 amino acids.

The chain carries TRBV10-2 and TRBJ2-3, with 10 bases fitting TRBD2. The CDR3 has 14 amino acids. CDR1 WSHSY and CDR2 SAAADI come from the germline V gene. J was trimmed by 4 bases and V by 4 bases; bases with no gene match: 2. CDR3 region: CASSALAGADTQYF. CDR3 nucleotide sequence: TGCGCCAGCAGTGCTCTAGCGGGAGCAGATACGCAGTATTTT.

This rearrangement joins TRBV2 to TRBJ1-1, with 9 nucleotides matching TRBD1. Looked up from germline, CDR1 is SNHLY and CDR2 is FYNNEI. Unmatched junction bases numbered 8, after V lost 7 bases and J lost 2 bases. There are 15 residues in the CDR3. In nucleotides, the CDR3 is TGTGCCAGCAAGTTCACAGGGGGCGGAAACACTGAAGCTTTCTTT. Amino acids: CASKFTGGGNTEAFF.

This clonotype was seen at least ten times. This chain connects TRBV7-8 to TRBJ2-5; D is possibly TRBD1 (5 bases). CDR1 is SGHVS and CDR2 is FQNEAQ in the germline V gene. Trimming shortened V by 2 bases and J by 3 bases, and 10 bases separated the two germline ends. The CDR3 runs to 14 residues. The CDR3 sequence: CASSLPGREETQYF. The CDR3 bases are TGTGCCAGCAGCTTACCAGGCAGGGAAGAGACCCAGTACTTC.

The chain couples TRBV12-3 or TRBV12-4 to TRBJ2-5; D is perhaps TRBD1 (6 bases). This CDR3 region has 15 residues. The V end lost 5 bases, the J end lost 2 bases, and 15 bases lay between the germline ends. The CDR3 loop reads CASSRTGRRQETQYF. The CDR3 nucleotides are TGTGCCAGCAGTAGAACAGGGCGGAGGCAAGAGACCCAGTACTTC.

As concerns this clonotype: A much larger clone differs from this one at a single base, so this may be a read error. This chain joins TRBV5-5 and TRBJ2-6; D is unclear. The CDR3 is 14 amino acids. Trimming removed 3 bases from V and 0 bases from J, with 4 bases in between. Looked up from germline, CDR1 is SGHKS and CDR2 is YYEKEE (reference sequence). In DNA form, the CDR3 reads TGTGCCAGCAGCTCGGACTCTGGGGCCAACGTCCTGACTTTC. Translation: CASSSDSGANVLTF.